The T cell receptor beta chain under discussion was sequenced for a study of T-cell memory formation after mild COVID-19. Comment on this clonotype: Its antigen remains unknown.

Notes on the study in general: Specificity for SARS-CoV-2 was not confirmed among the second-wave clones peaking on day 37. Mainly in CM and EM were contracting CD4+ clones; CD8+ were in EMRA. The finding that pre-infection memory included some responding clones suggested that cross-reactive memory joined.

Researchers used 5'RACE with constant-segment primers to make TCR alpha and TCR beta cDNA libraries that carry sample barcodes and UMIs. TCRdb itself ran the 5' RACE reads through MiXCR, one entry per CDR3 protein. The sample lists hundreds of thousands of distinct CDR3 sequences, 15% to 20% occurring once. The CDR3 has 14 amino acids. V lost 6 bases and J lost 5, with 16 bases in between. This TCR was recovered from a man aged 18 to 30 who had mild COVID-19 (a few samples of this study predate the infection). Cell type and time point are not known. The sample consisted of PBMCs or a T cell subset sorted from them (not recorded which). The gene calls are TRBV12-3 or TRBV12-4 and TRBJ1-1; weak D call: TRBD1 (6 bases). CDR3 protein: CASSPPGAGTEAFF. Written as DNA, the CDR3 is TGTGCCAGCAGCCCCCCGGGGGCGGGGACTGAAGCTTTCTTT.